This T cell receptor beta chain derives from a study of follicular helper T cells after annual influenza vaccination. Across the whole study: Across the 2013-2014, 2014-2015 and 2015-2016 vaccination seasons, some subjects were resampled.

V gave up 1 base and J gave up 2 bases, with 6 bases separating them. From germline, CDR1 is SGHTA and CDR2 FQGNSA. The CDR3 totals 14 residues. As for this clone: What it recognizes is unknown.

Study-wide findings and caveats: Rare clonotypes were missed; only about 10-21% of cells gave TCRB.

Sequenced by immunoSEQ multiplex PCR; TCRdb stores in-frame clones only, minus some. The sample lists over a thousand clones, about 80% occurring once. The time point is: 2015-2016 season, 7 days after influenza vaccination. Donors with HIV/AIDS, active malignancy, immunomodulators or active illness were excluded. ICOS+CD38+ and ICOS-CD38- fractions were sorted from non-naive CD4+CXCR5+PD-1+ cells. The chain uses TRBV7-2 and TRBJ2-4, with D perhaps matching TRBD1 (6 bases). This material consisted of CXCR5+ CD38+ circulating T follicular helper cells from blood, taken 7 days after influenza vaccination. Subset: circulating Tfh, non-naive CD4+CXCR5+PD-1+ (ICOS+CD38+ or ICOS-CD38-). This clonotype was sampled from an adult who received the influenza vaccine. CDR3 sequence (DNA): TGTGCCAGCAGCTTAGGGGGGCCCAAAAACATTCAGTACTTC. This codes for CASSLGGPKNIQYF.